This T cell receptor beta chain is from a study of identical twins. Template switching, a step in the protocol, added a universal primer site, and cDNA carried unique molecular identifiers. A single record per CDR3 protein comes from TCRdb applying MiXCR to the 5' RACE reads. The sample shows hundreds of thousands of distinct CDR3 sequences, 20% to 25% of them seen only once. The CDR3 is made up of 15 amino acids. Germline CDR1 LNHDA, CDR2 SQIVND (reference sequence). The V and J ends lost 3 bases and 3 bases, in that order; junction bases with no gene match: 4. This sample was shared with a second study, whose subject was T cells expressing NK-cell markers. That work contributes: These same clonotypes (in several donors) also led the CD3+CD56-NKG2C+ fraction.

The chain combines TRBV19 with TRBJ2-5; 10 bases are shared with TRBD1. Sequencing used CD4+ T cells sorted from blood. This TCR was sampled from a woman in her late teens or twenties in good health. The CDR3 bases are TGTGCCAGTAGTATCCCCGGGACAGGGGAAGAGACCCAGTACTTC. This translates into CASSIPGTGEETQYF.